Following are 20 T cell receptor beta chains from one sample sequenced in a study of regulatory T cells in long-lasting Graves disease. Investigators prepared the TCR beta libraries by applying iRepertoire HTBI primers and Arm-PCR of CDR3 regions. A single record per CDR3 protein comes from TCRdb applying MiXCR to the multiplex PCR reads. The sample lists 440,000 or so distinct CDR3 sequences, 16% seen once, with 9.5% to 12% in the top ten. As for time point: newly diagnosed GD, antithyroid drugs for less than 3 months. Extracted RNA from PBMCs served as the source of the TCR library. The sample was also reused in another study, on T cells in Graves' hyperthyroidism and ophthalmopathy.

Sequencing used peripheral blood mononuclear cells (PBMCs), obtained at new diagnosis, from a patient treated with antithyroid drugs. These receptor sequences come from a woman aged 25 to 39 with Graves disease.

This clonotype was detected ten times or more. V gene TRBV7-9 combines with J gene TRBJ2-7; D ambiguous. Deletions cut 7 bases from V and 8 bases from J, with 12 bases between. CDR1 and CDR2 from the germline V gene are SEHNR and FQNEAQ (reference sequence). This CDR3 is 11 amino acids long. The CDR3 is CASTTDGKQYF. Written as DNA, the CDR3 is TGTGCCAGCACAACAGATGGGAAGCAGTACTTC.

The chain employs TRBV19 and TRBJ1-2; the D is unclear. The germline V and J ends were trimmed by 7 bases and 5 bases, with 14 bases remaining between them. The CDR3 runs 13 residues. Germline lookup yields CDR1 LNHDA and CDR2 SQIVND (reference sequence). CDR3 sequence: CASTNPTFYGYTF. CDR3 sequence (DNA): TGTGCCAGTACCAACCCCACATTTTATGGCTACACCTTC.

Of note for this clonotype: A much larger clone differs by one base, so this may be a read error. V usage is TRBV6-2 or TRBV6-3 and J usage is TRBJ2-7; TRBD2 matches at 7 bases. Germline V CDR1 and CDR2: MNHEY, SVGEGT. This CDR3 has 15 amino acids. After removal of 8 bases from V and 0 bases from J, the junction contained 10 bases not matched to a gene. CDR3 in DNA: TGTGCCAGCGCTCATGGGGACTACCGCTCCTACGAGCAGTACTTC. Its translation: CASAHGDYRSYEQYF.

This clonotype was recorded many times. The rearrangement uses TRBV28 and TRBJ1-1; no clear D. V lost 1 base and J 6 bases, leaving 15 bases between the germline ends. Germline V gene lookup returns CDR1 MDHEN and CDR2 SYDVKM. This CDR3 region has 15 residues. CDR3 sequence (DNA): TGTGCCAGCAGTTTATCGGGCCCGCCTGGTTCTGAAGCTTTCTTT. Its protein product is CASSLSGPPGSEAFF.

This clonotype has more than one count but fewer than ten. This chain uses TRBV6-5 with TRBJ1-3; the D is unclear. V lost 4 bases to trimming and J lost 8 bases, with 18 bases between them. Germline assignment: CDR1 MNHEY and CDR2 SVGAGI. The CDR3 loop spans 15 amino acids. The CDR3 DNA reads as TGTGCCAGCAGTTCTCCTTCGACCGCCTGGGACACCATATATTTT. Protein: CASSSPSTAWDTIYF.

The sample holds many counts of this clonotype. This chain connects TRBV7-9 to TRBJ2-1, with 7 bases fitting TRBD2. The CDR3 consists of 17 residues. The germline CDR1 and CDR2 sequences are SEHNR and FQNEAQ (reference sequence). The V gene end was trimmed by 1 base and the J gene end by 9 bases; junction bases not matched to a gene: 15. Here the CDR3 reads CASSLEAQRENSSEQFF. The DNA for the CDR3 is TGTGCCAGCAGCTTAGAAGCTCAGCGGGAAAATAGCAGTGAGCAGTTCTTC.

Ten or more counts support this clonotype. J is TRBJ1-5 and V is TRBV15; 10 bases are shared with TRBD1. The length of the CDR3 is 18 residues. Germline V gene sequence: CDR1 LNHNV, CDR2 YYDKDF (reference sequence). Trimming at V came to 0 bases and at J to 3 bases, leaving 8 bases not matched to a gene. For the CDR3, the DNA is TGTGCCACCAGCAGAGATGTAGGACAGGGGGGTGACAATCAGCCCCAGCATTTT. Its translation is CATSRDVGQGGDNQPQHF.

The DNA for the CDR3 is TGCAGTGCTAGGAGACTAGCGGGCGTAAATGAGCAGTTCTTC. This encodes CSARRLAGVNEQFF. V and J are TRBV20-1 and TRBJ2-1; TRBD2 matches at 10 bases. Germline V gene data show CDR1 as DFQATT and CDR2 as SNEGSKA (reference sequence). CDR3 length: 14 amino acids. V lost 3 bases and J lost 7; bases outside the gene matches: 6.

This clonotype was observed at least ten times. V usage is TRBV11-2 and J usage is TRBJ1-1; D is ambiguous. V was trimmed by 5 bases and J by 0 bases, leaving 13 bases between them. The CDR3 totals 15 residues. Germline V gene lookup returns CDR1 SGHAT and CDR2 FQNNGV. CDR3 coding DNA: TGTGCCAGCAGCCACCCGGACGGCATGAACACTGAAGCTTTCTTT. This codes for CASSHPDGMNTEAFF.

As regards this clonotype: This could be a read error, since a much larger clone is one nucleotide away. The J gene is TRBJ2-7, the V gene TRBV3-1; D unclear. CDR1 is LGHDT, CDR2 YNNKEL, per germline (reference sequence). CDR3 length: 14 residues. CDR3 sequence (DNA): TGTGCCAGCAACCAAGAGTACCCTTCCTACGAGCAGTACTTC. Protein product: CASNQEYPSYEQYF.

This clonotype was detected ten times or more. The V and J genes are TRBV2 and TRBJ2-1, with D possibly being TRBD2 (5 bases). The CDR3 is 12 residues long. Germline V gives CDR1 SNHLY, CDR2 FYNNEI. V lost 7 bases to trimming and J lost 6 bases, with 10 bases between them. CDR3 protein: CASTPGSNEQFF. The CDR3 DNA reads TGTGCCAGCACTCCGGGGAGCAATGAGCAGTTCTTC. Combining the CDR3 with reference TRBV2 and TRBJ2-1 gives the whole variable domain EPEVTQTPSHQVTQMGQEVILRCVPISNHLYFYWYRQILGQKVEFLVSFYNNEISEKSEIFDDQFSVERPDGSNFTLKIRSTKLEDSAMYFCASTPGSNEQFFGPGTRLTVL.

The table lists this clonotype with a few counts. The gene calls are TRBV14 and TRBJ2-1; 7 bases are shared with TRBD2. V gave up 0 bases and J gave up 13 bases; unmatched junction bases: 6. Germline-derived CDR1 and CDR2 are SGHDN and FVKESK. The CDR3 has 13 amino acids. The CDR3 bases are TGTGCCAGCAGCCAAGATAGAGGACTAGAACAGTTCTTC. It is translated as CASSQDRGLEQFF.

This clonotype has a count of ten or more. The V and J genes are TRBV6-2 or TRBV6-3 and TRBJ2-1; tentative D call: TRBD2 (6 bases). Germline assignment: CDR1 MNHEY and CDR2 SVGEGT. V was clipped by 0 bases and J by 0 bases, with 15 bases between them. The CDR3 is made up of 18 amino acids. Here the CDR3 DNA reads TGTGCCAGCAGTTACTCGATGCCGGGGGTAGACTCCTACAATGAGCAGTTCTTC. It is translated as CASSYSMPGVDSYNEQFF.

This clonotype showed up many times. The chain links TRBV7-2 to TRBJ2-1; 7 nucleotides align to TRBD2. Unmatched junction bases numbered 13, after V lost 6 bases and J lost 8 bases. Germline values: CDR1 SGHTA, CDR2 FQGNSA. The CDR3 covers 15 residues. CDR3 protein: CASSFSGHLMDEQFF. CDR3 sequence (DNA): TGTGCCAGCAGTTTTAGCGGGCATCTCATGGATGAGCAGTTCTTC.

There are many counts of this clonotype. The J gene is TRBJ1-1, the V gene TRBV28; no firm D call. The V and J ends lost 8 bases and 2 bases respectively, with 3 bases between them. The CDR3 is made up of 10 amino acids. CDR1 MDHEN and CDR2 SYDVKM come from the germline V gene. The CDR3 nucleotides read TGTGCCAGCTCTAACACTGAAGCTTTCTTT. It translates to CASSNTEAFF.

The sample holds a few counts of this clonotype. J is TRBJ1-5 and V is TRBV19; D may be TRBD1 (5 bases). This CDR3 is built from 15 residues. The V gene lost 1 base and the J gene lost 6 bases, with 13 bases spanning the gap. The germline gives CDR1 LNHDA, CDR2 SQIVND (reference sequence). CDR3: CASSIGGGLGQPQHF. The CDR3 nucleotides read TGTGCCAGTAGTATAGGCGGGGGTTTGGGTCAGCCCCAGCATTTT.

This clonotype was detected many times. The chain employs TRBV20-1 and TRBJ1-5; D gene uncertain. Germline V gene sequence: CDR1 DFQATT, CDR2 SNEGSKA (reference sequence). Deletions cut 0 bases from V and 14 bases from J, with 14 bases between. This CDR3 comprises 12 residues. CDR3 in DNA: TGCAGTGCTAGAGATTCCGCCCAGGAGGAGCATTTT. This codes for CSARDSAQEEHF.

This clonotype was counted ten times or more. The chain has TRBV6-1 and TRBJ2-7; no reliable D call. The V end lost 5 bases, the J end lost 3 bases, and 11 bases lay between the germline ends. Germline CDR1 MNHNS, CDR2 SASEGT. This CDR3 is built from 13 residues. The CDR3 here is CASSLAMFYEQYF. The CDR3 nucleotides are TGTGCCAGCAGTCTGGCCATGTTCTACGAGCAGTACTTC.

The chain couples TRBV24-1 to TRBJ2-7; D gene unclear. Trimming removed 8 bases at V and 4 bases at J, with 8 bases between. From germline, CDR1 is KGHDR and CDR2 SFDVKD. The CDR3 extends over 11 amino acids. CDR3 protein: CATKRLYEQYF. CDR3 nucleotide sequence: TGTGCCACCAAGCGATTGTACGAGCAGTACTTC.

This clonotype was observed a handful of times. The chain combines TRBV7-6 with TRBJ2-1; 8 bases are shared with TRBD1. Trimming at V came to 4 bases and at J to 8 bases, leaving 4 bases not matched to a gene. The CDR3 contains 13 residues. Germline V gene sequence: CDR1 SGHVS, CDR2 FNYEAQ. In DNA, the CDR3 is TGTGCCAGCAGCTCCTCAGGGGGCTATGAGCAGTTCTTC. It specifies CASSSSGGYEQFF.